This is a list of T cell receptor beta chains from one sample in a study of CD8+ T cells in alopecia areata. Using immunoSEQ multiplex PCR, the repertoire was profiled, and TCRdb retains in-frame clones only, with some absent. This table holds 150,000 to 200,000 clones, less than 80% found once. Material: CD8+ T cells sorted from blood, obtained at week 0. All receptors come from a human donor with alopecia areata. CDR3s include the opening cysteine and the closing phenylalanine or tryptophan. The order of the fields is D gene, clone size, V gene, J gene, CDR3 protein, CDR3 DNA. A D gene is named only where the DNA matches it firmly. Clone size is not always given. Where it is, it says once, few, many or a class for expanded clones.

d_call: NA; clone_size: NA; v_call: TRBV13; j_call: TRBJ2-7; cdr3_aa: CASSPGRSSYEQYF; cdr3_nt: TGTGCCAGCAGCCCCGGACGGAGCTCCTACGAGCAGTACTTC
d_call: NA; clone_size: NA; v_call: TRBV7-9; j_call: TRBJ1-2; cdr3_aa: CASSSGIYYGYTF; cdr3_nt: TGTGCCAGCAGCTCCGGGATCTACTATGGCTACACCTTC
d_call: TRBD1; clone_size: NA; v_call: TRBV29-1; j_call: TRBJ2-2; cdr3_aa: CSVEDPRPKTGGGGELFF; cdr3_nt: TGCAGCGTTGAAGATCCTCGACCTAAGACAGGGGGCGGCGGGGAGCTGTTTTTT
d_call: NA; clone_size: NA; v_call: TRBV13; j_call: TRBJ2-3; cdr3_aa: CASSSGGTDTQYF; cdr3_nt: TGTGCCAGCAGCTCGGGGGGCACAGATACGCAGTATTTT
d_call: TRBD1; clone_size: few; v_call: TRBV7-8; j_call: TRBJ1-1; cdr3_aa: CASSSTGESNTEAFF; cdr3_nt: TGTGCCAGCAGCTCAACAGGGGAATCGAACACTGAAGCTTTCTTT
d_call: NA; clone_size: few; v_call: TRBV29-1; j_call: TRBJ1-3; cdr3_aa: CSVAGTERNTIYF; cdr3_nt: TGCAGCGTCGCAGGGACCGAAAGAAACACCATATATTTT
d_call: NA; clone_size: NA; v_call: TRBV18; j_call: TRBJ1-1; cdr3_aa: CASSPGPEAFF; cdr3_nt: TGTGCCAGCTCACCCGGGCCTGAAGCTTTCTTT
d_call: NA; clone_size: once; v_call: TRBV6-5; j_call: TRBJ2-3; cdr3_aa: CASSYSGASTDTQYF; cdr3_nt: TGTGCCAGCAGTTACTCCGGGGCTAGCACAGATACGCAGTATTTT
d_call: NA; clone_size: NA; v_call: TRBV4-1; j_call: TRBJ2-1; cdr3_aa: CASSQPRGNEQFF; cdr3_nt: TGCGCCAGCAGCCAACCCAGGGGAAATGAGCAGTTCTTC
d_call: TRBD2; clone_size: NA; v_call: TRBV25-1; j_call: TRBJ2-5; cdr3_aa: CASSEAGGIGETQYF; cdr3_nt: TGTGCCAGCAGTGAAGCGGGGGGCATCGGAGAGACCCAGTACTTC
d_call: NA; clone_size: few; v_call: TRBV4-2; j_call: TRBJ2-3; cdr3_aa: CASSPPSGAQYF; cdr3_nt: TGTGCCAGCAGCCCCCCCTCCGGCGCGCAGTATTTT
d_call: NA; clone_size: few; v_call: TRBV5-1; j_call: TRBJ2-2; cdr3_aa: CASSLNTGELFF; cdr3_nt: TGCGCCAGCAGTTTGAACACCGGGGAGCTGTTTTTT
d_call: TRBD2; clone_size: few; v_call: TRBV5-6; j_call: TRBJ2-1; cdr3_aa: CASSFSNSGGEHYNEQFF; cdr3_nt: TGTGCCAGCAGCTTCTCCAATAGCGGGGGGGAACACTACAATGAGCAGTTCTTC
d_call: TRBD1; clone_size: NA; v_call: TRBV11-2; j_call: TRBJ2-5; cdr3_aa: CASSLGDRGGETQYF; cdr3_nt: TGTGCCAGCAGCTTAGGAGACAGGGGAGGAGAGACCCAGTACTTC
d_call: TRBD1; clone_size: medium-sized; v_call: TRBV6-6; j_call: TRBJ2-5; cdr3_aa: CASSFRDRGRGTQYF; cdr3_nt: TGTGCCAGCAGCTTCCGGGACAGGGGGCGAGGGACCCAGTACTTC
d_call: NA; clone_size: NA; v_call: TRBV4-2; j_call: TRBJ1-2; cdr3_aa: CASSQEREWYYGYTF; cdr3_nt: TGTGCCAGCAGCCAAGAGAGGGAGTGGTACTATGGCTACACCTTC
d_call: NA; clone_size: NA; v_call: TRBV27; j_call: TRBJ2-7; cdr3_aa: CASSLGGEQYF; cdr3_nt: TGTGCCAGCAGCCTCGGCGGCGAGCAGTACTTC
d_call: NA; clone_size: NA; v_call: TRBV30; j_call: TRBJ2-7; cdr3_aa: CASGHGQSYEQYF; cdr3_nt: TGTGCCTCGGGTCACGGACAGTCCTACGAGCAGTACTTC